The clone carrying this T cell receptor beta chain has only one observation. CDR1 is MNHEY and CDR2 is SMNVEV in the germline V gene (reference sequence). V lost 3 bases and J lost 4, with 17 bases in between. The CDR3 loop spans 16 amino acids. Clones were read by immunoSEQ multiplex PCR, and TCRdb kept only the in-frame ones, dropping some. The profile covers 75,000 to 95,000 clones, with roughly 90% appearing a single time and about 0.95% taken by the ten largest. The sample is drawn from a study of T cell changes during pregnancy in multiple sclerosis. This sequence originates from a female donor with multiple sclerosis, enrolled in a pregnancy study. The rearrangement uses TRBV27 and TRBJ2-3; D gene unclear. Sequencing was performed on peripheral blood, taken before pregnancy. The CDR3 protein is CASSFLQKNPADTQYF. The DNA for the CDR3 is TGTGCCAGCAGTTTTCTACAGAAGAACCCCGCAGATACGCAGTATTTT.